The 8 T cell receptor beta chains given below trace back to one sample, sequenced in a study of T cells in women clearing cervical HPV infection. Clones were read by immunoSEQ multiplex PCR, and TCRdb kept only the in-frame ones, dropping some. The sample has 20,000 to 25,000 clones. The sequencing input was blood buffy coat. The receptors were gathered from a woman between 18 and 69 years old with a cervical HPV16 infection that either progressed to CIN3+ or cleared (not recorded which).

Comments on this clone: Read sequence stops 3 residues before the CDR3 end, and the germline J gene provides the missing end. The V and J genes are TRBV11-3 and TRBJ2-1; TRBD2 agrees at 7 bases. V gave up 1 base and J gave up 3 bases; unmatched junction bases: 3. The CDR3 is made up of 15 amino acids. Germline V gene data show CDR1 as SGHNT and CDR2 as YENEEA. CDR3: CASSLGGSSYNEQFF. CDR3 DNA, as far as it was read: TGTGCCAGCAGCTTAGGCGGGAGTAGCTACAATGAG. Using reference TRBV11-3 and TRBJ2-1 for the parts outside the CDR3, the full variable domain is EAGVVQSPRYKIIEKKQPVAFWCNPISGHNTLYWYLQNLGQGPELLIRYENEEAVDDSQLPKDRFSAERLKGVDSTLKIQPAELGDSAVYLCASSLGGSSYNEQFFGPGTRLTVL.

Notes on this clone: With the read ending 3 residues before the CDR3 end, the germline J gene is used to fill in that end. J is TRBJ2-2 and V is TRBV11-3, with D perhaps TRBD1 (6 bases). The CDR3 length is 14 residues. Germline V gene data show CDR1 as SGHNT and CDR2 as YENEEA. Trimming removed 3 bases from V and 5 bases from J, with 10 bases in between. The CDR3 DNA, read in part, is TGTGCCAGCAGCTTCTTCAGGGGAACCGGGGAG. It is translated as CASSFFRGTGE. The whole CDR3 region reads CASSFFRGTGELFF.

Concerning this clone itself: The read gets to within 3 residues of the CDR3 end, and the germline J gene fills in the rest. V gene TRBV4-1 combines with J gene TRBJ1-4, with TRBD1 matching 7 bases. Per the germline V gene, CDR1 is MGHRA and CDR2 is YSYEKL. There are 14 residues in the CDR3. CDR3 bases read: TGCGCCAGCAGCCAAGTGCACAGGGGTGGGAAA. This codes for CASSQVHRGGK. The full-length CDR3 reads as CASSQVHRGGKLFF.

Of note for this clone: The DNA ends 3 residues before the CDR3 does, and the rest of the CDR3 is filled in from the germline J gene. The V gene is TRBV6-2 or TRBV6-3, the J gene TRBJ2-3, with D possibly TRBD1 on 6 matching bases. CDR3 size: 13 residues. Germline V gene data show CDR1 as MNHEY and CDR2 as SVGEGT. Trimming removed 8 bases at V and 4 bases at J, with 13 bases between. The CDR3 is CASFPGVPDTQYF. The sequenced CDR3 bases are TGTGCCAGCTTCCCAGGGGTCCCAGATACG.

About this clone itself: With the read ending 3 residues before the CDR3 end, the germline J gene is used to fill in that end. The rearrangement joins TRBV6-1 to TRBJ2-4, with D possibly TRBD1 on 6 matching bases. Germline assignment: CDR1 MNHNS and CDR2 SASEGT. The CDR3 is 14 amino acids. The CDR3 here is CASSEYRANYGQYF. The part of the CDR3 DNA that was read is TGTGCCAGCAGTGAATACAGGGCTAACTATGGT.

As concerns this clone: The CDR3 end falls 3 residues outside the read, so it is completed with the germline J gene. The V gene is TRBV27, the J gene TRBJ1-2, with D tentatively TRBD1 (6 bases). The CDR3 is 13 residues long. V was trimmed by 6 bases and J by 3 bases, leaving 11 bases between them. Germline V gene lookup returns CDR1 MNHEY and CDR2 SMNVEV (reference sequence). CDR3 residues: CASRQTGYYGYTF. CDR3 DNA, as far as it was read: TGTGCCAGCAGGCAGACAGGATACTATGGC.

As regards this clone: With the read ending 3 residues before the CDR3 end, the germline J gene is used to fill in that end. This rearrangement joins TRBV5-4 to TRBJ2-5; TRBD1 aligns across 7 bases. V lost 4 bases to trimming and J lost 5 bases; unmatched junction nucleotides: 8. Germline assignment: CDR1 SGHNT and CDR2 YYREEE (reference sequence). CDR3 length equals 14 residues. The covered CDR3 bases are TGTGCCAGCAGCGGTAGGGGGCTGAAGGAGACC. It is translated as CASSGRGLKET. In full, the CDR3 reads CASSGRGLKETQYF.

About this clone: The sequence runs out 3 residues before the end of the CDR3; the remainder is reconstructed from the germline J gene. The J gene is TRBJ2-5, the V gene TRBV7-2; weak D call: TRBD2 (6 bases). The germline CDR1 and CDR2 sequences are SGHTA and FQGNSA. CDR3 length: 14 residues. V shed 2 bases and J shed 3 bases, with 10 bases lying between them. CDR3 sequence: CASSLWGEEETQYF. The sequenced part of the CDR3 DNA is TGTGCCAGCAGCTTATGGGGGGAGGAAGAGACC.